One and the same sample provided the 20 T cell receptor beta chains below, sequenced in a study of PD-L1 blockade in urothelial cancer. TCRdb's table, derived via immunoSEQ multiplex PCR, lists solely in-frame clones and lacks some. Of some 60,000 clones detected, more than 70% appear once; the ten largest clones hold less than 3.5%. This specimen consisted of PBMCs, obtained around atezolizumab (anti-PD-L1) treatment. Receptors were obtained from a man in his forties or fifties with urothelial cancer.

To note about this clone: In the same sample, other DNA sequences code for this CDR3. The V and J genes are TRBV6-5 and TRBJ2-5; D is unclear. V lost 3 bases and J lost 1, with 6 bases in between. Germline loops: CDR1 MNHEY, CDR2 SVGAGI. CDR3 length equals 13 residues. CDR3 sequence reads: CASSYGSQETQYF. Written as DNA, the CDR3 is TGTGCCAGCAGTTATGGCAGCCAAGAGACCCAGTACTTC.

This chain uses TRBV2 with TRBJ2-7; 7 nucleotides line up with TRBD2. CDR1 is SNHLY, CDR2 FYNNEI, per germline. This CDR3 region has 16 residues. The junction had 20 bases not matched to a gene; V was cut back by 8 bases and J by 7 bases. The CDR3 reads CASQLEGQLISGEQYF. The CDR3 region has the DNA TGTGCCAGCCAACTAGAAGGGCAATTAATTAGCGGGGAGCAGTACTTC. The variable domain in full, completed from reference TRBV2 and TRBJ2-7, reads EPEVTQTPSHQVTQMGQEVILRCVPISNHLYFYWYRQILGQKVEFLVSFYNNEISEKSEIFDDQFSVERPDGSNFTLKIRSTKLEDSAMYFCASQLEGQLISGEQYFGPGTRLTVT.

The chain is built from TRBV6-1 and TRBJ2-3; TRBD2 matches at 8 bases. The CDR3 has 14 residues. The V gene's germline CDR1 is MNHNS and CDR2 SASEGT. V lost 7 bases and J lost 4; bases outside the gene matches: 7. This chain's CDR3 is CASTTGGPSDTQYF. The DNA of the CDR3 is TGTGCCAGCACTACGGGAGGGCCGTCAGATACGCAGTATTTT.

CDR3 residues: CASSVARGYGYTF. For the CDR3, the DNA is TGTGCCAGCAGCGTAGCTAGGGGATATGGCTACACCTTC. V usage is TRBV9 and J usage is TRBJ1-2; maybe TRBD1 (5 bases). The germline V gene has CDR1 SGDLS and CDR2 YYNGEE. V lost 0 bases to trimming and J lost 5 bases, with 8 bases between them. The CDR3 totals 13 residues.

V usage is TRBV19 and J usage is TRBJ1-6; weak D call: TRBD1 (6 bases). The CDR3 is 15 residues long. Per germline, CDR1 LNHDA and CDR2 SQIVND (reference sequence). The ends were cut back, 3 bases at V and 6 bases at J, with 12 bases in the middle. CDR3 in amino acids: CASSIGTRSNSPLHF. CDR3 DNA: TGTGCCAGTAGTATCGGGACACGGTCTAATTCACCCCTCCACTTT.

This clone was found a few times. CDR3 DNA sequence: TGTGCCAGCTCAAAGGGGGTCCTCGAGCAGTACTTC. Translation: CASSKGVLEQYF. The rearrangement joins TRBV18 to TRBJ2-7, with a possible D match to TRBD1 (6 bases). V was cut by 5 bases and J by 6 bases, with 11 bases left in between. Germline-derived CDR1 and CDR2 are KGHSH and LQKENI. The CDR3 covers 12 residues.

This clone appeared a few times. The chain employs TRBV4-1 and TRBJ1-2, with D maybe TRBD1 (5 bases). This CDR3 spans 15 amino acids. Trimming left V 3 bases short and J 0 bases short, with 11 bases between. CDR1 and CDR2 from the germline V gene are MGHRA and YSYEKL. The CDR3 sequence: CASSQETVSNYGYTF. Here the CDR3 DNA reads TGCGCCAGCAGCCAGGAGACAGTTTCTAACTATGGCTACACCTTC.

V is TRBV6-5 and J is TRBJ2-7, with 9 bases matching TRBD2. The V gene end was trimmed by 2 bases and the J gene end by 2 bases; junction bases not matched to a gene: 1. The germline V gene encodes CDR1 MNHEY and CDR2 SVGAGI. The CDR3 extends over 14 amino acids. CDR3 sequence reads: CASSYGGRAYEQYF. CDR3 nucleotide sequence: TGTGCCAGCAGTTACGGCGGGAGGGCCTACGAGCAGTACTTC.

The chain joins TRBV7-2 to TRBJ1-5, with 9 bases aligning to TRBD1. Germline CDR1 reads SGHTA; CDR2 reads FQGNSA. Trimming at V came to 4 bases and at J to 4 bases, leaving 5 bases not matched to a gene. The length of the CDR3 is 15 residues. CDR3 bases: TGTGCCAGCAGCTGGGGACAGGGCCCTAATCAGCCCCAGCATTTT. Translation gives CASSWGQGPNQPQHF.

The chain couples TRBV5-6 to TRBJ1-5; tentative D call: TRBD1 (6 bases). This CDR3 spans 14 amino acids. Germline assignment: CDR1 SGHDT and CDR2 YYEEEE. V lost 6 bases, J lost 5 bases, and 15 bases lay in between. CDR3 residues: CASNRRGTDQPQHF. Here the CDR3 DNA reads TGTGCCAGCAACCGAAGGGGGACGGATCAGCCCCAGCATTTT.

This chain links TRBV2 with TRBJ1-1; D might be TRBD1 (5 bases). Germline V CDR1 and CDR2: SNHLY, FYNNEI. This CDR3 comprises 13 residues. The V and J ends lost 8 bases and 1 base respectively, with 11 bases between them. CDR3 sequence reads: CASLGDWNTEAFF. The CDR3 DNA reads TGTGCCAGCCTAGGGGATTGGAACACTGAAGCTTTCTTT.

J is TRBJ2-2 and V is TRBV6-6; D possibly corresponds to TRBD2 (5 bases). V was shortened by 6 bases and J by 3 bases, with 14 bases between the two germline ends. In germline, CDR1 is MNHNY, CDR2 SVGAGI (reference sequence). There are 15 residues in the CDR3. CDR3 sequence reads: CASSLLRVDTGELFF. CDR3 in DNA: TGTGCCAGCAGCCTCCTGCGGGTGGACACCGGGGAGCTGTTTTTT.

This chain joins TRBV10-3 and TRBJ2-7; 13 positions agree with TRBD2. V lost 1 base to trimming and J lost 4 bases; unmatched junction nucleotides: 10. The germline V gene has CDR1 ENHRY and CDR2 SYGVKD. The length of the CDR3 is 18 residues. DNA of the CDR3: TGTGCCATCAGTGAGTTAGGGACTAGCGGGGCCCCGGTGTACGAGCAGTACTTC. Translating gives CAISELGTSGAPVYEQYF.

The chain is built from TRBV28 and TRBJ1-2; 7 bases match TRBD1. Germline-derived CDR1 and CDR2 are MDHEN and SYDVKM. Trimming removed 7 bases from V and 4 bases from J; junction bases left unmatched: 9. The CDR3 totals 14 residues. CDR3 sequence: CASNTGVTIYGYTF. CDR3 nucleotides: TGTGCCAGCAACACAGGGGTGACTATCTATGGCTACACCTTC.

This clone was counted once. The rearrangement uses TRBV5-1 and TRBJ2-5; weak D call: TRBD2 (6 bases). This CDR3 spans 12 amino acids. Germline CDR1 and CDR2: SGHRS and YFSETQ. Trimming cost V 0 bases and J 10 bases, with 10 bases left between them. The CDR3 loop reads CASSLDRRDQYF. DNA of the CDR3: TGCGCCAGCAGCTTGGATAGGCGGGACCAGTACTTC.

V and J are TRBV11-3 and TRBJ2-5; D is undetermined. Germline assignment: CDR1 SGHNT and CDR2 YENEEA. This CDR3 contains 12 residues. The V end was cut by 1 base, the J end by 7 bases, with 7 bases between. The CDR3 protein is CASSLGGGTQYF. For the CDR3, the DNA is TGTGCCAGCAGCTTAGGCGGCGGGACCCAGTACTTC.

J is TRBJ2-1 and V is TRBV9, with 10 bases matching TRBD2. Germline CDR1 reads SGDLS; CDR2 reads YYNGEE. The CDR3 loop spans 16 amino acids. V dropped 3 bases and J dropped 4; count of bases not matched to a gene: 7. The CDR3 DNA reads TGTGCCAGCAGCGGCCCTAGCGGGAGAACGTACAATGAGCAGTTCTTC. This translates into CASSGPSGRTYNEQFF.

This chain uses TRBV7-9 with TRBJ2-6, with D possibly matching TRBD2 (5 bases). Deletions cut 6 bases from V and 1 base from J, with 13 bases between. The V gene's germline CDR1 is SEHNR and CDR2 FQNEAQ (reference sequence). This CDR3 has 16 amino acids. CDR3 coding DNA: TGTGCCAGCAGTCGTACGGGGTGGTCTGGGGCCAACGTCCTGACTTTC. Protein: CASSRTGWSGANVLTF.

The J gene is TRBJ2-2, the V gene TRBV7-9, with D possibly TRBD1 on 6 matching bases. This CDR3 is built from 12 residues. The ends were cut back, 9 bases at V and 6 bases at J, with 11 bases in the middle. Germline CDR1 reads SEHNR; CDR2 reads FQNEAQ (reference sequence). CDR3 sequence (DNA): TGTGCCAGAAGAAAGGGGGCCGGGGAGCTGTTTTTT. Translation: CARRKGAGELFF.

The chain carries TRBV30 and TRBJ2-3; D perhaps matches TRBD2 (5 bases). CDR1 and CDR2 from the germline V gene are GTSNPN and SVGIG (reference sequence). The CDR3 is 15 residues long. V shed 3 bases and J shed 2 bases, with 15 bases lying between them. The CDR3 bases are TGTGCCTGGAGCGAGGGTTTGAGGAACACAGATACGCAGTATTTT. Its translation: CAWSEGLRNTDTQYF.